These 10 T cell receptor beta chains came from one sample sequenced in a study of human T cells and chemical hapten exposure (dated by TCRdb to the early 2020s). Receptor amplification or capture employed RACE. Sequenced using a NextSeq 500. The public reads were run again by TCRdb, first through fastp at Q25 and then through MiXCR, and only productive beta chains were kept. CDR3 protein duplicates are merged, each entry listing the most common genes and DNA. This sample lists roughly 260,000 distinct CDR3 sequences; approximately 8.6% were detected once. Approximately 2.3% of the sample is taken by the ten largest. The meaning of the sample's time point label: pre-sensitization, week 0. Taken with the paper, the label for treatment or condition translates to: therapeutic diphenylcyclopropenone sensitization with weekly scalp DPC. The sample consisted of whole blood, taken in connection with sensitization to the hapten diphenylcyclopropenone (DPC). These receptors were taken from a woman between 35 and 50 years old with alopecia areata. Some clones in this sample may be carry-over from other donors' samples.

The chain joins TRBV29-1 to TRBJ1-2, with a weak D call TRBD1 (5 bases). The germline V gene has CDR1 SQVTM and CDR2 ANQGSEA. V lost 2 bases, J lost 5 bases, and 6 bases lay in between. This CDR3 comprises 11 residues. This CDR3 is CSVEQGYGYTF. The CDR3 bases are TGCAGCGTTGAACAGGGTTATGGCTACACCTTC.

This clonotype was seen a handful of times. The chain joins TRBV29-1 to TRBJ2-3; weak D call: TRBD1 (5 bases). The CDR3 consists of 14 residues. Germline V gene data show CDR1 as SQVTM and CDR2 as ANQGSEA. Deletions cut 0 bases from V and 2 bases from J, with 9 bases between. The CDR3 reads CSVEEQVATDTQYF. In DNA form, the CDR3 reads TGCAGCGTTGAAGAACAGGTGGCCACAGATACGCAGTATTTT.

The chain links TRBV15 to TRBJ1-1; TRBD1 aligns across 9 bases. CDR1 and CDR2 (germline): LNHNV, YYDKDF (reference sequence). With V trimmed by 3 bases and J by 3 bases, 2 bases remained unmatched. The length of the CDR3 is 14 residues. This CDR3 is CATSRRTGDTEAFF. CDR3 coding DNA: TGTGCCACCAGCAGGCGGACAGGGGACACTGAAGCTTTCTTT. The variable domain in full, with the rest retrieved from reference TRBV15 and TRBJ1-1, is DAMVIQNPRYQVTQFGKPVTLSCSQTLNHNVMYWYQQKSSQAPKLLFHYYDKDFNNEADTPDNFQSRRPNTSFCFLDIRSPGLGDTAMYLCATSRRTGDTEAFFGQGTRLTVV.

This clonotype was seen a handful of times. The chain uses TRBV29-1 and TRBJ2-7; 7 positions agree with TRBD1. The V segment lost 4 bases and the J segment 5 bases; nucleotides outside the gene matches: 11. CDR1 is SQVTM and CDR2 is ANQGSEA in the germline V gene. The CDR3 sequence is 14 residues long. CDR3 in amino acids: CSVVHRGVSNEQYF. CDR3 sequence (DNA): TGCAGCGTTGTCCACAGGGGTGTTAGTAACGAGCAGTACTTC.

This clonotype was found a few times. The rearrangement joins TRBV9 to TRBJ2-3; D possibly matches TRBD1 or TRBD2 (6 bases each). The CDR3 extends over 16 amino acids. Looked up from germline, CDR1 is SGDLS and CDR2 is YYNGEE. V lost 3 bases and J 4 bases, leaving 18 bases between the germline ends. The CDR3 DNA follows: TGTGCCAGCAGCGCAAGGGGGACTTTAGAGGCAGATACGCAGTATTTT. It yields the protein CASSARGTLEADTQYF.

Here the CDR3 reads CAQPGLHTKSYEQYF. CDR3 sequence (DNA): TGTGCCCAACCGGGACTACATACAAAATCCTACGAGCAGTACTTC. J is TRBJ2-7 and V is TRBV2; 7 nucleotides align to TRBD2. The V and J ends lost 11 bases and 1 base, in that order; junction bases with no gene match: 14. Germline assignment: CDR1 SNHLY and CDR2 FYNNEI. This CDR3 is built from 15 residues.

This chain connects TRBV7-9 to TRBJ2-5; D gene unclear. This CDR3 comprises 12 residues. CDR1 and CDR2 from the germline V gene are SEHNR and FQNEAQ (reference sequence). Between the trimmed V and J ends, which lost 6 bases and 4 bases, there was a span of 9 bases. CDR3: CASRMDRETQYF. CDR3 sequence (DNA): TGTGCCAGCAGGATGGACCGAGAGACCCAGTACTTC.

The rearrangement links TRBV6-1 to TRBJ2-7; 8 bases match TRBD1. The germline CDR1 and CDR2 sequences are MNHNS and SASEGT. The V segment lost 10 bases and the J segment 7 bases; nucleotides outside the gene matches: 21. CDR3 size: 16 residues. This chain's CDR3 is CANRLPPGQVSGEQYF. For the CDR3, the DNA is TGTGCCAACAGACTTCCCCCGGGACAGGTTTCGGGAGAGCAGTACTTC.

The rearrangement uses TRBV6-2 or TRBV6-3 and TRBJ1-1; 10 positions match TRBD1. The germline V gene has CDR1 MNHEY and CDR2 SVGEGT. This CDR3 is built from 17 residues. The J segment lost 1 base and the V segment lost 5 bases, leaving 10 bases of the junction unmatched. The CDR3 region has the DNA TGTGCCAGCAGTACGACAGGGGGCGCGGGGAGGAACACTGAAGCTTTCTTT. Translated: CASSTTGGAGRNTEAFF.

V gene TRBV12-3 or TRBV12-4 combines with J gene TRBJ2-7, with TRBD2 as a possible D gene (6 bases). The V and J ends lost 6 bases and 8 bases respectively, with 14 bases between them. CDR3 size: 12 residues. CDR3 region: CASSQPGLQQYF. For the CDR3, the DNA is TGTGCCAGCAGCCAGCCGGGACTCCAGCAGTACTTC.